This T cell receptor (beta chain) was identified in a study of blood T cell repertoires in COVID-19. Study information: Spain, Italy and the United States supplied samples that represented acute and convalescent COVID-19. Sources were T cells, B-cell-depleted T cells, or PBMCs; the material itself was cDNA or gDNA.

Original processing notes: By means of reference gene primer amplification, nucleated cell counts were estimated. Assay used: immunoSEQ multiplex PCR; TCRdb lists only in-frame clones, some missing. Clone size and V and J calls were adopted from that table, with D and trimming inferred from the DNA. The sample shows about 64,000 clones, approximately 78% of them seen only once. The CDR3 totals 16 residues. The germline gives CDR1 LGHDT, CDR2 YNNKEL (reference sequence). Trimming took 1 base from V and 4 from J, leaving 16 bases between them. The specimen was peripheral blood. The sequence was obtained from a human donor in a cohort sampled during active COVID-19. This sequence joins TRBV3-1 (or the pseudogene TRBV3-2) and TRBJ1-2, with unresolved D. DNA of the CDR3: TGTGCCAGCAGCCAAGCCTCTGGCTCCCGGGGCTATGGCTACACCTTC. Protein product: CASSQASGSRGYGYTF.